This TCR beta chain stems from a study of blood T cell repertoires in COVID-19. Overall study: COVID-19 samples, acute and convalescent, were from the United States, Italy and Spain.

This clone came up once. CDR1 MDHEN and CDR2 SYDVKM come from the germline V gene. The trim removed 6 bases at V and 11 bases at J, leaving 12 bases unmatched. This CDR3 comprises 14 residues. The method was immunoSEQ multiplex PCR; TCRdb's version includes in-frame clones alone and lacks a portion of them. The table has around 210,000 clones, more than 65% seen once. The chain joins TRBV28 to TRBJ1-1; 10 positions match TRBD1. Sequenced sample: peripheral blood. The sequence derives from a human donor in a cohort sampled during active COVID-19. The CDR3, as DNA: TGTGCCAGCAGGCGAGGGACAGGGGTTGCCTGGGCTTTCTTT. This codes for CASRRGTGVAWAFF.